This TCR beta chain appears in the sequencing data of a study of shared clonotypes between healthy human individuals. The study's findings and limits: Sharing across four donors was highest in naive CD4 (roughly 5%) and lowest in memory CD8 (0.4%).

Details on this clone: Its specificity is not known.

Germline CDR1 reads PRHDT; CDR2 reads FYEKMQ (reference sequence). The CDR3 loop spans 15 amino acids. V lost 3 bases and J 4 bases, leaving 14 bases between the germline ends. Sequencing was performed with immunoSEQ multiplex PCR; in TCRdb, only in-frame clones are kept and a portion is missing. The sample contains over a million clones, approximately 68% of which appear only once. This sequence was found in a man aged 18 to 30 in good health. The chain recombines TRBV13 with TRBJ2-3, with D perhaps TRBD1 (5 bases). The sample comprised memory CD4+ T cells sorted from blood. Stated subset: CD45RA-negative fraction. The CDR3 region is CASSFRSTGADTQYF. The CDR3 DNA sequence: TGTGCCAGCAGCTTTCGCTCCACAGGTGCAGATACGCAGTATTTT.